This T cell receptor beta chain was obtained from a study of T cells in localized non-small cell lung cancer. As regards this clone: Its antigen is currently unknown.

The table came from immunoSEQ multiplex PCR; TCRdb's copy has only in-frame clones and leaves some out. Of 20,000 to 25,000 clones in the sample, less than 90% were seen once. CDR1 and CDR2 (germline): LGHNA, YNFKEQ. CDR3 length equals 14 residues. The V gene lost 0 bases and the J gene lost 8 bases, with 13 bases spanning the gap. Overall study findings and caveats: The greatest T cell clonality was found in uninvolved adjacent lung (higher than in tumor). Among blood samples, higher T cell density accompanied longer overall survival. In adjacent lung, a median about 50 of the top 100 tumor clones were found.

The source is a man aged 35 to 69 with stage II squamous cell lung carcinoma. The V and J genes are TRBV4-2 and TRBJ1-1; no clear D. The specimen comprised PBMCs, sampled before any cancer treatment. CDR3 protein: CASSQDLGLMEAFF. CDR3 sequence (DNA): TGTGCCAGCAGCCAAGACTTAGGGTTAATGGAAGCTTTCTTT.